These 5 T cell receptor beta chains share one sample of origin, sequenced in a study of blood T cell repertoires in COVID-19. The assay was immunoSEQ multiplex PCR, and TCRdb's table has in-frame clones only and misses some. Of around 200,000 clones in the sample, roughly 81% are singletons; the top ten hold about 5%. Sequencing was carried out using peripheral blood. Receptors were obtained from an elderly woman with acute or convalescent COVID-19.

The chain combines TRBV27 with TRBJ2-1; TRBD2 matches at 7 bases. The trim removed 2 bases at V and 0 bases at J, leaving 7 bases unmatched. The CDR3 runs 17 residues. Germline CDR1 MNHEY, CDR2 SMNVEV (reference sequence). The CDR3 DNA reads TGTGCCAGCAGTTTAAGGGGCGGGACTAACTCCTACAATGAGCAGTTCTTC. Amino acid sequence: CASSLRGGTNSYNEQFF.

The chain carries TRBV7-2 and TRBJ1-1, with 8 bases identical to TRBD1. Germline V CDR1 and CDR2: SGHTA, FQGNSA. This CDR3 region has 13 residues. After removal of 6 bases from V and 3 bases from J, the junction contained 3 bases not matched to a gene. CDR3 nucleotides: TGTGCCAGCAGGGTGACAGGGGACACTGAAGCTTTCTTT. This sequence encodes CASRVTGDTEAFF.

This chain connects TRBV5-6 to TRBJ2-1, with a weak D call TRBD1 (6 bases). The CDR3 runs to 11 residues. The germline gives CDR1 SGHDT, CDR2 YYEEEE. The V gene lost 4 bases and the J gene lost 11 bases, with 10 bases spanning the gap. The chain's CDR3 is CASSPGTKQFF. The CDR3 DNA reads TGTGCCAGCAGCCCCGGGACAAAGCAGTTCTTC.

The CDR3 loop is CASSESMAGKETQYF. The CDR3 DNA reads as TGCGCCAGCAGTGAGTCGATGGCGGGAAAAGAGACCCAGTACTTC. The genes are TRBV10-1 and TRBJ2-5; D is possibly TRBD2 (6 bases). Germline-derived CDR1 and CDR2 are WNHNN and SYGVQD (reference sequence). This CDR3 region has 15 residues. The V end was cut by 0 bases, the J end by 3 bases, with 11 bases between.

This chain links TRBV28 with TRBJ1-1; tentative D call: TRBD1 (6 bases). The CDR3 spans 12 residues. CDR1 and CDR2 from the germline V gene are MDHEN and SYDVKM. The V and J ends lost 7 bases and 4 bases respectively, with 10 bases between them. The CDR3 coding sequence is TGTGCCAGCACAGGGGTAGGCACTGAAGCTTTCTTT. Protein product: CASTGVGTEAFF. Full variable domain (outside the CDR3, taken from reference TRBV28 and TRBJ1-1): DVKVTQSSRYLVKRTGEKVFLECVQDMDHENMFWYRQDPGLGLRLIYFSYDVKMKEKGDIPEGYSVSREKKERFSLILESASTNQTSMYLCASTGVGTEAFFGQGTRLTVV.